The sequence of this T cell receptor (beta chain) was determined in a study of blood T cells in healthy people across ages. With regard to this clonotype: Its antigen is unidentified.

Germline V CDR1 and CDR2: MNHEY, SVGEGT. Trimming took off 5 bases at V and 6 bases at J, with 13 bases between the two ends. The CDR3 has 13 amino acids. Overall study findings and caveats: Observed TCR beta diversity per million T cells went down as age went up. This fall followed a roughly linear course with age. Estimated diversity across one million T cells was deemed an underestimate. Unsorted PBMCs blocked a conclusive comparison of naive and antigen-experienced cells.

Combining a sample-barcoded 5' primer with a J-beta primer mix, a second PCR ran for 7 to 11 cycles. TCRdb re-called the 5' RACE reads through MiXCR, storing one row per CDR3 protein. This table has hundreds of thousands of distinct CDR3 sequences, roughly 48% appearing once. The sample was blood. This clonotype originated in an elderly man in good health. V is TRBV6-2 or TRBV6-3 and J is TRBJ1-2; D is uncertain. The CDR3 coding sequence is TGTGCCAGCAGTGACCCAACACGGGATGGCTACACCTTC. Translating gives CASSDPTRDGYTF.